Given below is one T cell receptor beta chain in context. Its antigen is still unknown. The donors formed part of the roughly 110-subject validation cohort, distinct from the roughly 700-subject first cohort. The record originates from a study of cytomegalovirus exposure and HLA in healthy donors. Germline assignment: CDR1 SGHRS and CDR2 YFSETQ. Trimming took 0 bases from V and 5 from J; bases not matched to a gene: 9. The CDR3 length is 17 residues. The repertoire was sequenced with immunoSEQ multiplex PCR; TCRdb's copy has only in-frame clones and lacks some. The sample holds about 360,000 clones, about nine tenths seen once. Study results and caveats: The tendency of first-cohort TCR clusters to co-occur in the 90 to 150 validation repertoires was the finding of a later analysis. Published work reported that the classifier diagnosed cytomegalovirus status with high specificity and sensitivity.

This sequence originates from a woman aged 18-30 years in good health and CMV-seronegative. The rearrangement links TRBV5-1 to TRBJ2-2; the match to TRBD2 covers 8 bases. The sample was PBMCs. CDR3 sequence (DNA): TGCGCCAGCAGCTTGGTGGGAAGCGGGAGATTGACCGGGGAGCTGTTTTTT. This codes for CASSLVGSGRLTGELFF.